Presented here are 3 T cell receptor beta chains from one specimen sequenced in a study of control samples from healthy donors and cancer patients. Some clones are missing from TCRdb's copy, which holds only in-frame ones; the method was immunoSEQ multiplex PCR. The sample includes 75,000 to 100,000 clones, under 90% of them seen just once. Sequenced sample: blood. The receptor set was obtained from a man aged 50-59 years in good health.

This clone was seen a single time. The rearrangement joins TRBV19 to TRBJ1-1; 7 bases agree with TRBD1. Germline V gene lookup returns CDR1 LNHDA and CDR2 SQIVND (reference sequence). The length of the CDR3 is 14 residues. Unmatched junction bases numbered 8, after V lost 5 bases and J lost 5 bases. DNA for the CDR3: TGTGCCAGTAGTGCCCGACAGGGAGGGACTGAAGCTTTCTTT. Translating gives CASSARQGGTEAFF.

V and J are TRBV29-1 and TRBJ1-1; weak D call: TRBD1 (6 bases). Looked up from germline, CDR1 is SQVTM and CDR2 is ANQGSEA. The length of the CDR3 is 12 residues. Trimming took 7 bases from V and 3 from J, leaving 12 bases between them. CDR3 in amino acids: CSARGPDTEAFF. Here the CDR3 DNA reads TGCAGCGCCAGGGGCCCGGACACTGAAGCTTTCTTT.

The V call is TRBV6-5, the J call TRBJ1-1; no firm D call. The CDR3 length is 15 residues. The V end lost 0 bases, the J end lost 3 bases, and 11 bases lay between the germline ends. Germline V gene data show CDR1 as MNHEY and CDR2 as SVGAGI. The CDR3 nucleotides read TGTGCCAGCAGTTACTCGATAGTGGTAGACACTGAAGCTTTCTTT. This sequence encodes CASSYSIVVDTEAFF.